This note documents a single TCR beta chain sequence. Antigen: not known. Extracted RNA was reverse transcribed into cDNA, the sequencing template. Profiling relied on immunoSEQ multiplex PCR, and the TCRdb table lists in-frame clones only, not all of them. The repertoire holds more than 11,000 clones, with 58% as singletons. The CDR3 is 15 amino acids. With 2 bases clipped from V and 3 bases from J, the junction kept 4 bases outside the gene matches. Germline V gives CDR1 KGHSH, CDR2 LQKENI. The data derive from a study of CD8+ T cells in alopecia areata. Study-level results: Mice showed clearer TCR sharing than patients did, a gap that was possibly HLA-related. Sequenced scalp T cells also include alphabeta T cells resident in normal skin. Relative to normal scalp, lesional scalp, especially alopecia totalis/universalis, showed higher clonality.

Sorting of the five patients' CD4+ cells gave CD25+CD127- cells as the output. The J gene is TRBJ2-1, the V gene TRBV18; 7 nucleotides align to TRBD1. Sequencing was carried out using CD4+ Tregs sorted from blood. This TCR was sampled from a human donor with alopecia areata. CDR3 sequence (DNA): TGTGCCAGCTCACCAGGGCAGGGGGTCTACAATGAGCAGTTCTTC. Protein product: CASSPGQGVYNEQFF.